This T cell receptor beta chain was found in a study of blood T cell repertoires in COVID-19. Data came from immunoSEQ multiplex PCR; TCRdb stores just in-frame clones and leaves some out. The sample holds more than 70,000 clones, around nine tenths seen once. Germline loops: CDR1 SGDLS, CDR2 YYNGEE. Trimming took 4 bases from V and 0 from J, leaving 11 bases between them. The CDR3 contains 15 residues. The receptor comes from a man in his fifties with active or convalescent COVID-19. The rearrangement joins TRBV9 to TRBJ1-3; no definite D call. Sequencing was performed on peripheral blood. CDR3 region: CASSKHPDSGNTIYF. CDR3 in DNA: TGTGCCAGCAGCAAACATCCAGACTCTGGAAACACCATATATTTT.